These 7 T cell receptor beta chains were sequenced from one sample in a study of shared clonotypes between healthy human individuals. TCRdb's table, derived via immunoSEQ multiplex PCR, lists solely in-frame clones and lacks some. The data show under 300,000 clones, 65% seen once. Sequenced input: memory CD4+ T cells sorted from blood. Subset noted: CD45RA-negative fraction. These receptors originate from a man aged 25 to 45 in good health.

The rearrangement joins TRBV7-2 to TRBJ1-2, with a tentative D call TRBD1 (6 bases). Germline CDR1 SGHTA, CDR2 FQGNSA. The CDR3 runs to 14 residues. Trimming pared 5 bases from V and 7 bases from J, leaving 17 bases between. In DNA form, the CDR3 reads TGTGCCAGCAGCGCCGCCCGAACAGGGCCTGGCTACACCTTC. It is translated as CASSAARTGPGYTF.

A single count supports this clone. This chain uses TRBV5-1 with TRBJ2-7, with D tentatively TRBD1 (5 bases). Germline V gene lookup returns CDR1 SGHRS and CDR2 YFSETQ. This CDR3 is 14 amino acids long. V shed 0 bases and J shed 2 bases, with 9 bases lying between them. Written as DNA, the CDR3 is TGCGCCAGCAGCTTGGGGCAGGGCCCCTACGAGCAGTACTTC. Amino acid sequence: CASSLGQGPYEQYF.

This clone was seen a handful of times. The rearrangement links TRBV11-2 to TRBJ2-7; D is unresolved. The CDR3 extends over 12 amino acids. With 5 bases removed from V and 3 bases from J, the gap between germline ends came to 8 bases. CDR1 SGHAT and CDR2 FQNNGV come from the germline V gene. The CDR3 protein is CASSPVNYEQYF. CDR3 DNA sequence: TGTGCCAGCAGCCCAGTGAACTACGAGCAGTACTTC. Complete variable domain (other parts from reference TRBV11-2 and TRBJ2-7): EAGVAQSPRYKIIEKRQSVAFWCNPISGHATLYWYQQILGQGPKLLIQFQNNGVVDDSQLPKDRFSAERLKGVDSTLKIQPAKLEDSAVYLCASSPVNYEQYFGPGTRLTVT.

V usage is TRBV10-2 and J usage is TRBJ1-4; 7 nucleotides align to TRBD1. This CDR3 region has 14 residues. Germline loops: CDR1 WSHSY, CDR2 SAAADI. With V trimmed by 7 bases and J by 7 bases, 9 bases remained unmatched. The CDR3 here is CASMLGGSAEKLFF. CDR3 in DNA: TGCGCCAGCATGTTAGGGGGCAGTGCTGAAAAACTGTTTTTT.

J is TRBJ1-3 and V is TRBV28, with unresolved D. The germline V gene has CDR1 MDHEN and CDR2 SYDVKM. The V gene lost 7 bases and the J gene lost 1 base, with 14 bases spanning the gap. The CDR3 length is 15 residues. CDR3 sequence: CASKRAGDSGNTIYF. CDR3 nucleotides: TGTGCCAGCAAACGAGCCGGGGATTCTGGAAACACCATATATTTT.

Turning to this clone: The same CDR3 can be traced to other DNA sequences in this sample. The V call is TRBV5-6, the J call TRBJ1-1; 7 positions match TRBD1. Germline loops: CDR1 SGHDT, CDR2 YYEEEE. Losses at the gene ends were 0 bases for V and 8 bases for J; bases not matched to a gene: 7. This CDR3 is built from 14 residues. The CDR3 sequence is CASSLVPTGAEAFF. DNA of the CDR3: TGTGCCAGCAGCTTGGTTCCAACAGGGGCGGAAGCTTTCTTT.

The chain employs TRBV19 and TRBJ2-1, with TRBD1 matching over 8 bases. The trim removed 5 bases at V and 7 bases at J, leaving 7 bases unmatched. CDR3 length: 14 residues. CDR1 is LNHDA and CDR2 is SQIVND in the germline V gene (reference sequence). This chain's CDR3 is CASSDRGRINEQFF. The CDR3 DNA is TGTGCCAGTAGTGACAGGGGTCGAATAAATGAGCAGTTCTTC.